These 8 T cell receptor beta chains were all obtained from the same sample, sequenced in a study of Graves' ophthalmopathy and Graves' hyperthyroidism. The TCR beta CDR3 regions underwent amplification from RNA transcripts. An initial RT-PCR round employing HTBI primers preceded a second-round multiplex PCR. One entry per CDR3 protein, called by TCRdb with MiXCR from the multiplex PCR reads. The sample lists 300,000 or so distinct CDR3 sequences, 17% occurring once. The material sequenced was peripheral blood. Every receptor here comes from an adult man with Graves' ophthalmopathy.

In its sample, this clonotype was seen many times. V is TRBV5-1 and J is TRBJ2-5; TRBD2 aligns across 11 bases. The junction had 10 bases not matched to a gene; V was cut back by 4 bases and J by 2 bases. There are 17 residues in the CDR3. The germline V gene has CDR1 SGHRS and CDR2 YFSETQ. The CDR3 nucleotides read TGCGCCAGCAGCCACTGGACTAGCGGGCTGGTTCAAGAGACCCAGTACTTC. This encodes CASSHWTSGLVQETQYF.

This clonotype was counted ten times or more. In DNA form, the CDR3 reads TGTGCCAGCAGCACCCGGACAGGGCCTCCTGAAGCTTTCTTT. Amino acid sequence: CASSTRTGPPEAFF. The chain has TRBV11-2 and TRBJ1-1; 8 bases agree with TRBD1. J lost 6 bases, V lost 5 bases, and 8 bases had no gene match. Germline V CDR1 and CDR2: SGHAT, FQNNGV. The CDR3 has 14 amino acids.

This clonotype showed up many times. This chain uses TRBV20-1 with TRBJ1-3, with D unclear. CDR1 is DFQATT, CDR2 SNEGSKA, per germline (reference sequence). This CDR3 region has 16 residues. The V and J ends lost 2 bases and 0 bases respectively, with 14 bases between them. This CDR3 is CSARRPGTSSGNTIYF. Here the CDR3 DNA reads TGCAGTGCTAGAAGGCCGGGCACCTCCTCTGGAAACACCATATATTTT.

This clonotype was counted at least ten times. This chain connects TRBV11-2 to TRBJ2-7; D possibly uses TRBD1 or TRBD2 (5 bases each). This CDR3 region has 17 residues. The V gene's germline CDR1 is SGHAT and CDR2 FQNNGV. The V end lost 3 bases, the J end lost 0 bases, and 18 bases lay between the germline ends. CDR3 DNA: TGTGCCAGCAGCTTTTCCAAACCAGGGAGAAGCTCCTACGAGCAGTACTTC. Translation: CASSFSKPGRSSYEQYF.

This clonotype was seen at least ten times. The chain employs TRBV19 and TRBJ2-5; D remains unclear. The CDR3 is 12 amino acids. CDR1 LNHDA and CDR2 SQIVND come from the germline V gene (reference sequence). V was pared by 3 bases and J by 5 bases, with 7 bases between. Written as DNA, the CDR3 is TGTGCCAGTAGTATGGGTACGGAGACCCAGTACTTC. This encodes CASSMGTETQYF.

The genes are TRBV10-2 and TRBJ2-5; D not resolved. Germline lookup yields CDR1 WSHSY and CDR2 SAAADI. The CDR3 has 12 residues. Between the trimmed V and J ends, which lost 7 bases and 2 bases, there was a span of 8 bases. CDR3 loop: CASIEPQETQYF. The CDR3 DNA sequence: TGCGCCAGCATCGAACCTCAAGAGACCCAGTACTTC.

Concerning this clonotype itself: Since a much larger clone is just one base distant, this may be a read error. The chain joins TRBV7-2 to TRBJ2-7, with D possibly TRBD1 on 5 matching bases. Germline V lookup: CDR1 SGHTA, CDR2 FQGNSA. The CDR3 covers 15 residues. This chain's CDR3 is CASSLASDSSYGQYF. For the CDR3, the DNA is TGTGCCAGCAGCTTAGCCTCCGACAGCTCCTACGGGCAGTACTTC. Combining the CDR3 with reference TRBV7-2 and TRBJ2-7 gives the whole variable domain GAGVSQSPSNKVTEKGKDVELRCDPISGHTALYWYRQSLGQGLEFLIYFQGNSAPDKSGLPSDRFSAERTGGSVSTLTIQRTQQEDSAVYLCASSLASDSSYGQYFGPGTRLTVT.

There are many counts of this clonotype. The V gene is TRBV28, the J gene TRBJ2-7; D gene ambiguous. The CDR3 is made up of 13 amino acids. V lost 8 bases and J lost 1, with 12 bases in between. CDR1 MDHEN and CDR2 SYDVKM come from the germline V gene. CDR3 bases: TGTGCCAGCGGGTCATTTTCATCCTACGAGCAGTACTTC. As protein: CASGSFSSYEQYF.